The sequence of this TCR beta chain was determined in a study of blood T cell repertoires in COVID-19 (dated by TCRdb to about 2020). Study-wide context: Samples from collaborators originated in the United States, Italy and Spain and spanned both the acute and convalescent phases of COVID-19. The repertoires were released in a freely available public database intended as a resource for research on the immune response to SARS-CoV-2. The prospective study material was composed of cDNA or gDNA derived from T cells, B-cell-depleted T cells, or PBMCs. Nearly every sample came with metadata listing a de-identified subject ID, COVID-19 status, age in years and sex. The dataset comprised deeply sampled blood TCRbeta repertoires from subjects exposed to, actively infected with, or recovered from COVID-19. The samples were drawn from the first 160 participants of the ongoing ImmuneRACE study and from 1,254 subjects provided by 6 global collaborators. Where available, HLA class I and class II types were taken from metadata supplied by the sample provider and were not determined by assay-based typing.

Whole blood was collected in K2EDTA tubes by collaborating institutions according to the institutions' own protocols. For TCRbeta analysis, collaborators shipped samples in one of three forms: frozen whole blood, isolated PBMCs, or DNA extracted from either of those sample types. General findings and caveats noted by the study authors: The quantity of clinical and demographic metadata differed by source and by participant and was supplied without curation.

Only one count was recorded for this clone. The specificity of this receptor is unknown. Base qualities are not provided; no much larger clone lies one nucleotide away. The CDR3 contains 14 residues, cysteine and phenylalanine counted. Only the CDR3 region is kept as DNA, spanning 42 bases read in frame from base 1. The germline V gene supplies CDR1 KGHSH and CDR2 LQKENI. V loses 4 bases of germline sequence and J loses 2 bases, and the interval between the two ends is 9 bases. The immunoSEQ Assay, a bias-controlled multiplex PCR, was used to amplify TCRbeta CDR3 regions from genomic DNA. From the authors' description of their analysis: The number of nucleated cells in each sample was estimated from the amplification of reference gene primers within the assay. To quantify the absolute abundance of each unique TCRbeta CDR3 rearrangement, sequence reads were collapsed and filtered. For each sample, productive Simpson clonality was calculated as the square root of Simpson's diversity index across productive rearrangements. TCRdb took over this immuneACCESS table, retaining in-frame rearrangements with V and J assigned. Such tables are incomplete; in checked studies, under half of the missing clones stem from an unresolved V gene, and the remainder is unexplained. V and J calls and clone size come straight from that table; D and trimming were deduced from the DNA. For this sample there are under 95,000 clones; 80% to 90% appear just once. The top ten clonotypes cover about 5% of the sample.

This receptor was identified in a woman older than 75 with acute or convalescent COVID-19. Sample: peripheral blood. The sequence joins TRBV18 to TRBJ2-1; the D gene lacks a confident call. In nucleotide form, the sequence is TGTGCCAGCTCACACCCGCTAACCTACAATGAGCAGTTCTTC. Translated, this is CASSHPLTYNEQFF. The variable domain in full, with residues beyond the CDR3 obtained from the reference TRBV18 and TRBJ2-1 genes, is NAGVMQNPRHLVRRRGQEARLRCSPMKGHSHVYWYRQLPEEGLKFMVYLQKENIIDESGMPKERFSAEFPKEGPSILRIQQVVRGDSAAYFCASSHPLTYNEQFFGPGTRLTVL.